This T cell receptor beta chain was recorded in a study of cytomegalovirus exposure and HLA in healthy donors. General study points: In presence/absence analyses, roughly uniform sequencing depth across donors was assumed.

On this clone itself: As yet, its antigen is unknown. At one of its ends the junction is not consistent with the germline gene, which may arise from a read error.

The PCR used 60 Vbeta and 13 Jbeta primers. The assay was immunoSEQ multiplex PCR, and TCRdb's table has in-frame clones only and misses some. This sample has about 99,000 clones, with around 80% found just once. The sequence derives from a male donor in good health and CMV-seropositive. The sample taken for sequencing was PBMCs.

In nucleotides, the CDR3 is TGCGCCAGCAGCTCAGCTAGCATAGATACGCAGTATTTT. Its protein product is CASSSASIDTQYF. The rearrangement joins TRBV5-1 to TRBJ2-3, with D possibly matching TRBD2 (5 bases). This CDR3 is 13 amino acids long. CDR1 and CDR2 (germline): SGHRS, YFSETQ.